This T cell receptor (beta chain) was sequenced in a study of blood T cell repertoires in COVID-19 (TCRdb year 2020). About the investigation overall: The collaborator samples originated in the United States, Italy and Spain and spanned the acute and convalescent phases of COVID-19. The sample metadata nearly always contained a de-identified subject ID, COVID-19 status, age in years and sex. The repertoires were made available in a free public database intended to serve as a resource for research on the immune response to SARS-CoV-2. Samples came from the ongoing ImmuneRACE study (first 160 participants) plus 1,254 subjects from 6 global collaborators. The prospective study material was composed of cDNA or gDNA derived from T cells, B-cell-depleted T cells, or PBMCs. Where available, HLA class I and class II types were obtained from metadata supplied by the sample provider rather than from assay-based typing. Deeply sampled blood TCRbeta repertoires from subjects exposed to, actively infected with, or recovered from COVID-19 were included in the dataset. Beyond this particular receptor, the publication reports: The quantity of clinical and demographic metadata differed by source and by participant and was supplied without curation.

A remark on this clone: What antigen it recognizes has not been identified. No quality values exist for individual bases; no much larger clone is one base distant.

Collaborating institutions collected whole blood in K2EDTA tubes following their own protocols. For TCRbeta analysis, collaborators shipped samples as frozen whole blood, isolated PBMCs, or DNA extracted from either of those sample types. From the cysteine up to the phenylalanine, the CDR3 has a length of 17 residues. The retained sequence is limited to the CDR3, 51 bases, with the frame set at the first base. V is reduced by 7 bases and J by 0 bases, leaving a spacing of 25 bases between them. Based on the germline V gene, the CDR1 and CDR2 sequences are SQVTM and ANQGSEA. TCRbeta CDR3 regions were amplified from genomic DNA using the immunoSEQ Assay, a bias-controlled multiplex PCR. Per the source publication's procedure: The number of nucleated cells in each sample was estimated from the amplification of reference gene primers within the assay. To quantify the absolute abundance of each unique TCRbeta CDR3 rearrangement, sequence reads were collapsed and filtered. For each sample, productive Simpson clonality was calculated as the square root of Simpson's diversity index over productive rearrangements. TCRdb provides this immuneACCESS table in a form limited to in-frame rearrangements. Some clones are lacking; in checked studies, under half of them reflect an unresolved V gene, and why the rest are absent is not known. V, J and clone size derive from that table, while D and trimming were established from the DNA sequence. The sample yields 55,000 to 80,000 clones; roughly 80% were counted once. The top ten constitute 28% of the sample.

This chain joins TRBV29-1 to TRBJ2-7, and the D gene may be TRBD2, 7 bases matching. This receptor was taken from a man aged 70-80 years with acute or convalescent COVID-19. The sequencing input was peripheral blood. CDR3 protein: CSAGGPGRGLGSYEQYF. The sequence in DNA is TGCAGCGCGGGGGGCCCGGGCAGGGGTTTAGGCTCCTACGAGCAGTACTTC.